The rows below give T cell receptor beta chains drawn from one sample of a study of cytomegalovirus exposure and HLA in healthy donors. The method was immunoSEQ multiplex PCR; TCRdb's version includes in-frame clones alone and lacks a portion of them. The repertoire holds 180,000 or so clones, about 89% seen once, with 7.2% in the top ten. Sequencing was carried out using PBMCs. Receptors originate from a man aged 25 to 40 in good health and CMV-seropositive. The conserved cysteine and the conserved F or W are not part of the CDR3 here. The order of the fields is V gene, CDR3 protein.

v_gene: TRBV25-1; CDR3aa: ASSEVGKETQY
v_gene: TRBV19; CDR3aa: ASRDRDSANEKLF
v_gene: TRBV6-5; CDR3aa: ASSLAGTDTQY
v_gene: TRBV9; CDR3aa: ASSALREGGWTGELF
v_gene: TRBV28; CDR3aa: ASSQPSTDTQY
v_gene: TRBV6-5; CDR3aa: ASSPNSGNTIY
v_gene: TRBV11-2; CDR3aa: ASIPMGQGNTYEQY
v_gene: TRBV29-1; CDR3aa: SGGTGSGNTIY
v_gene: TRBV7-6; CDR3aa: ASSLPGVETQY
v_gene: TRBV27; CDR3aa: ASSSPAANEQF
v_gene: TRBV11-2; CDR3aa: ASSRPSYEQY
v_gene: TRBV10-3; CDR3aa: AISESTWGSPLH
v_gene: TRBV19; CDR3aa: ASSMTGGFHEQY
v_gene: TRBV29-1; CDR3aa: SVETRRPPAGELF
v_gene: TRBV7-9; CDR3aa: ASSPPDSDEQF
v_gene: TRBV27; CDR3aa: ASSDATNEKLF
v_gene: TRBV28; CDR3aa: ASSFLGQPGANVLT
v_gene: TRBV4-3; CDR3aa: ASSQDPGHFTGELF
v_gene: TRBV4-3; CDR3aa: ASSQSDRGNSPLH
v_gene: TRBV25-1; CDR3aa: ASSEISGGSGLYGYT
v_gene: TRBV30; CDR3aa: AWSSSRDEQY
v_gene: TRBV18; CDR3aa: ASSPRGGIDEQY
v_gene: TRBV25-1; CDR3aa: ASSEVGGDGNTIY
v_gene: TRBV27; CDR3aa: ASSSYRVDGYT
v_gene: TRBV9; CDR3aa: ASSGSSYNSPLH
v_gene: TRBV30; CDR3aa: AWAIAGTYEQY
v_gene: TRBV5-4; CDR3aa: ASSPTRAGNTIY
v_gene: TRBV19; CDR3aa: ASSLSGTSGYNEQF
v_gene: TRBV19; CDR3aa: ASSQDGGTGELF
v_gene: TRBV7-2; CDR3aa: ASSLGGGGNEQF
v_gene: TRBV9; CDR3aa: ASSAQGGTEAF
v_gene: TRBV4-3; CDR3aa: ASSLQWGFWGPMNTEAF
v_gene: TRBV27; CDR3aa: ASSLKSVSYEQY
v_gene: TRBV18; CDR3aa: ASSPQEGRGYT
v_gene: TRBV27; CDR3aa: ASSLERNYGYT
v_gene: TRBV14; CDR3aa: ASSRLLAQRAGELF
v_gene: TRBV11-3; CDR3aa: ASSLAGTSAYEQY
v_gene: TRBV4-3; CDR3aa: ASSQDGGYEQY
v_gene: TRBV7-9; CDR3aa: ASSFTKRSTSYEQY
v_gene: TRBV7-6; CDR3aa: ASSLAETQY
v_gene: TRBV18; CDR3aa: ASSPPTGEGYT
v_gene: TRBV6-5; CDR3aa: ASSYQGYEKLF
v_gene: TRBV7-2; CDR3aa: ASSFPPASEQY
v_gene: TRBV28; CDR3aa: ASSLNRGLGYGYT
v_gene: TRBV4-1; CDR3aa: ASSQVTGGTYEQY
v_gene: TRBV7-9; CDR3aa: ASSSSSVGTSGYNEQF
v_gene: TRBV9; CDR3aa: ASSVGGGATQY
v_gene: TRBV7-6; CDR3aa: ASSLSGLNTEAF
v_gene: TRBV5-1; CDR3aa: ASSLSPTGNEKLF
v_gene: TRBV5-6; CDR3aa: ASSLIVLNRVDYEQY
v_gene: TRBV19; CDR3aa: ASSMLAGAGDTQY
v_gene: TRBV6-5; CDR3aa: ASSYSSGGAYEQY
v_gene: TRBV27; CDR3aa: ASSLSGGPEQY
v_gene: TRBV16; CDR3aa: ASSRDSVGTGELF
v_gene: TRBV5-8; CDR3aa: AIPKGSGYT
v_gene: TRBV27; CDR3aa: ASSSRTGDYGYT
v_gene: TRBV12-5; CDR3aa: ASGSGQPFGSPLH